The 29 T cell receptor beta chains given below trace back to one sample, sequenced in a study of T cell repertoires in cytomegalovirus infection. These receptors have no identified antigens. Via MiXCR, TCRdb re-called the reads, giving one row per CDR3 protein. The data contain approximately 1,000,000 distinct CDR3 sequences, around 29% of them singletons. The sample here was cultured CD8+ T cells from PBMCs, taken from culture after CMV antigen stimulation. These receptor sequences come from a human donor in good health (CMV status not recorded). Some clones in this sample may be carry-over from other donors' samples.

V and J are TRBV20-1 and TRBJ2-3, with D unclear. This CDR3 has 14 amino acids. The germline V gene encodes CDR1 DFQATT and CDR2 SNEGSKA (reference sequence). Trimming left V 1 base short and J 2 bases short, with 10 bases between. CDR3 bases: TGCAGTGCTAGAGGAGTCCTCGTCACAGATACGCAGTATTTT. It translates to CSARGVLVTDTQYF.

This clonotype was seen a handful of times. The chain has TRBV28 and TRBJ1-2; no clear D. The CDR3 has 13 residues. CDR1 is MDHEN and CDR2 is SYDVKM in the germline V gene. Trimming took off 6 bases at V and 3 bases at J, with 11 bases between the two ends. CDR3 DNA: TGTGCCAGCAGCTCTGTCCGAGACTATGGCTACACCTTC. Amino acids: CASSSVRDYGYTF.

The chain employs TRBV7-9 and TRBJ2-3; 9 bases line up with TRBD1. The germline V gene encodes CDR1 SEHNR and CDR2 FQNEAQ (reference sequence). The V and J ends lost 4 bases and 10 bases, in that order; junction bases with no gene match: 15. The CDR3 sequence is 16 residues long. The CDR3 loop is CASSSPPGQGGWAQYF. CDR3 nucleotide sequence: TGTGCCAGCAGCTCCCCACCGGGACAGGGAGGCTGGGCGCAGTATTTT.

V is TRBV27 and J is TRBJ2-7; 9 bases fit TRBD1. Germline V CDR1 and CDR2: MNHEY, SMNVEV (reference sequence). The CDR3 is 15 residues long. The V segment lost 4 bases and the J segment 0 bases; nucleotides outside the gene matches: 4. CDR3: CASSSGQGLSYEQYF. The DNA of the CDR3 is TGTGCCAGCAGTTCGGGACAGGGCCTCTCCTACGAGCAGTACTTC.

This clonotype was recorded a few times. The V and J genes are TRBV7-9 and TRBJ1-5, with 8 bases that match TRBD1. J lost 4 bases, V lost 10 bases, and 9 bases had no gene match. The germline gives CDR1 SEHNR, CDR2 FQNEAQ (reference sequence). This CDR3 has 14 amino acids. CDR3 DNA sequence: TGTGCCACCAGAGAGCAGGGGGCGAATCAGCCCCAGCATTTT. Amino acid sequence: CATREQGANQPQHF.

This clonotype was detected only a few times. The gene calls are TRBV12-5 and TRBJ1-1, with D maybe TRBD1 (6 bases). Germline V gene lookup returns CDR1 LGHNT and CDR2 FRNRAP. The V end lost 1 base, the J end lost 10 bases, and 16 bases lay between the germline ends. There are 14 residues in the CDR3. The CDR3 reads CASGLAYPGEGAFF. In nucleotides, the CDR3 is TGTGCTAGTGGTTTGGCATACCCAGGGGAGGGAGCTTTCTTT.

CDR3 amino acids: CSASLPGREGGMNTEAFF. DNA for the CDR3: TGCAGTGCTAGCCTACCGGGCCGGGAGGGGGGGATGAACACTGAAGCTTTCTTT. The chain employs TRBV20-1 and TRBJ1-1; possibly TRBD1 for D (6 bases). The V gene's germline CDR1 is DFQATT and CDR2 SNEGSKA (reference sequence). Trimming removed 3 bases from V and 0 bases from J, with 23 bases in between. This CDR3 contains 18 residues.

This chain links TRBV10-3 with TRBJ2-7; 8 bases are a match to TRBD1. The CDR3 totals 13 residues. V gave up 6 bases and J gave up 6 bases; unmatched junction bases: 7. CDR1 is ENHRY and CDR2 is SYGVKD in the germline V gene. CDR3: CAIRLDRGGEQYV. The CDR3 DNA reads TGTGCCATCAGATTAGACAGGGGTGGCGAGCAGTACGTC.

The chain carries TRBV25-1 and TRBJ2-3; TRBD1 agrees at 10 bases. The CDR3 totals 17 residues. CDR1 and CDR2 from the germline V gene are MGHDK and SYGVNS. J gave up 6 bases and V 1 base, and 10 bases lay outside the gene matches. The CDR3 region is CASSEWLGTGDSDTQYF. The CDR3 nucleotides read TGTGCCAGCAGTGAATGGCTCGGGACAGGGGATTCCGATACGCAGTATTTT.

The chain couples TRBV5-1 to TRBJ2-6, with TRBD1 identical over 11 bases. V trimming: 3 bases; J trimming: 4 bases; junction bases outside the gene matches: 12. CDR3 length: 19 amino acids. CDR1 and CDR2 from the germline V gene are SGHRS and YFSETQ. The chain's CDR3 is CASSSLPGQGDSGANVLTF. The CDR3, as DNA: TGCGCCAGCAGCTCATTACCGGGACAGGGGGACTCGGGGGCCAACGTCCTGACTTTC.

The rearrangement joins TRBV6-1 to TRBJ2-7; D possibly corresponds to TRBD2 (6 bases). Trimming removed 2 bases at V and 3 bases at J, with 14 bases between. There are 15 residues in the CDR3. Germline V gene lookup returns CDR1 MNHNS and CDR2 SASEGT. CDR3 nucleotides: TGTGCCAGCAGTGAACCCGGTGGAGGGAACTACGAGCAGTACTTC. Protein: CASSEPGGGNYEQYF.

J is TRBJ2-1 and V is TRBV27, with TRBD2 identical over 8 bases. CDR3 length: 14 residues. J gave up 6 bases and V 6 bases, and 7 bases lay outside the gene matches. The germline CDR1 and CDR2 sequences are MNHEY and SMNVEV (reference sequence). The CDR3 DNA is TGTGCCAGCAGCCCGGGACTAGAGGGCAATGAGCAGTTCTTC. Translation: CASSPGLEGNEQFF.

This clonotype was counted between two and nine times. This chain joins TRBV27 and TRBJ2-3, with TRBD2 identical over 8 bases. J lost 2 bases, V lost 6 bases, and 10 bases had no gene match. The CDR3 sequence is 16 residues long. Germline values: CDR1 MNHEY, CDR2 SMNVEV (reference sequence). This CDR3 reads CASSPSAGDNTDTQYF. CDR3 nucleotides: TGTGCCAGCAGCCCCTCAGCGGGGGATAACACAGATACGCAGTATTTT.

The chain combines TRBV5-1 with TRBJ2-1; D possibly matches TRBD1 or TRBD2 (5 bases each). The CDR3 runs to 13 residues. Germline V gene lookup returns CDR1 SGHRS and CDR2 YFSETQ. Trimming pared 3 bases from V and 10 bases from J, leaving 14 bases between. CDR3 residues: CASSWDPPWEQFF. CDR3 DNA sequence: TGCGCCAGCAGCTGGGACCCGCCCTGGGAGCAGTTCTTC.

V gene TRBV27 combines with J gene TRBJ2-7; D is ambiguous. From germline, CDR1 is MNHEY and CDR2 SMNVEV (reference sequence). V was clipped by 5 bases and J by 0 bases, with 11 bases between them. This CDR3 has 14 residues. The CDR3, as DNA: TGTGCCAGCAGTGCTCCGGAGAGCTCCTACGAGCAGTACGTC. Its translation: CASSAPESSYEQYV.

The chain links TRBV2 to TRBJ2-3; 9 bases map to TRBD1. V gave up 8 bases and J gave up 0 bases; unmatched junction bases: 12. Germline assignment: CDR1 SNHLY and CDR2 FYNNEI. CDR3 length: 17 amino acids. The CDR3 sequence: CASEPPYRGPSTDTQYF. The CDR3 nucleotides read TGTGCCAGCGAGCCCCCGTACAGGGGGCCTAGCACAGATACGCAGTATTTT.

The chain has TRBV7-4 and TRBJ2-5; D remains ambiguous. The germline gives CDR1 SGHVT, CDR2 SQSDAQ. The ends were cut back, 3 bases at V and 4 bases at J, with 18 bases in the middle. The CDR3 spans 16 residues. CDR3 protein: CASSLLGSGVRETQYF. DNA for the CDR3: TGTGCCAGCAGCTTGTTGGGGTCGGGTGTTCGAGAGACCCAGTACTTC.

This clonotype was found a few times. This chain uses TRBV7-8 with TRBJ2-1, with 9 nucleotides matching TRBD2. Germline V CDR1 and CDR2: SGHVS, FQNEAQ. The CDR3 is 20 amino acids. Losses at the gene ends were 6 bases for V and 5 bases for J; bases not matched to a gene: 23. CDR3 loop: CASRRGQTPQRGALDNEQFF. CDR3 DNA: TGTGCCAGCAGAAGGGGCCAAACCCCCCAGCGGGGGGCCCTGGACAATGAGCAGTTCTTC.

This clonotype was observed a handful of times. The chain is built from TRBV2 and TRBJ1-1, with a weak D call TRBD1 (6 bases). This CDR3 spans 16 amino acids. Per germline, CDR1 SNHLY and CDR2 FYNNEI. V lost 2 bases and J lost 3, with 16 bases in between. The CDR3 DNA follows: TGTGCCAGCAGTGAAACAGGGACGGACTGGGACACTGAAGCTTTCTTT. Its protein is CASSETGTDWDTEAFF.

The chain has TRBV6-1 and TRBJ2-7, with 11 bases aligning to TRBD1. The trim removed 6 bases at V and 3 bases at J, leaving 10 bases unmatched. The length of the CDR3 is 16 residues. Germline CDR1 and CDR2: MNHNS and SASEGT. The CDR3 region is CASRTLRTGGYYEQYF. CDR3 nucleotides: TGTGCCAGCAGAACCTTAAGGACAGGGGGCTACTACGAGCAGTACTTC.

CDR3 loop: CATSDSTGRTDTQYF. CDR3 DNA: TGTGCCACCAGTGATTCGACAGGGCGCACAGATACGCAGTATTTT. The genes are TRBV24-1 and TRBJ2-3; 7 nucleotides agree with TRBD1. CDR1 is KGHDR and CDR2 is SFDVKD in the germline V gene. V shed 2 bases and J 1 base; nucleotides not matched to a gene: 2. This CDR3 is built from 15 residues.

For the CDR3, the DNA is TGCAGTGCTAGTGAGACTTGGGAGACCCAGTACTTC. This sequence encodes CSASETWETQYF. V usage is TRBV20-1 and J usage is TRBJ2-5, with D uncertain. CDR1 and CDR2 (germline): DFQATT, SNEGSKA (reference sequence). V gave up 3 bases and J gave up 5 bases, with 10 bases separating them. This CDR3 comprises 12 residues.

V usage is TRBV4-1 and J usage is TRBJ1-1; D is perhaps TRBD1 (5 bases). Germline CDR1 and CDR2: MGHRA and YSYEKL. This CDR3 is built from 16 residues. V lost 0 bases, J lost 5 bases, and 16 bases lay in between. The DNA of the CDR3 is TGCGCCAGCAGCCAAGATCTAGCTGGGGCTGGTACTGAAGCTTTCTTT. This sequence encodes CASSQDLAGAGTEAFF.

The V call is TRBV7-9, the J call TRBJ2-3; TRBD2 agrees at 14 bases. This CDR3 region has 16 residues. Germline lookup yields CDR1 SEHNR and CDR2 FQNEAQ (reference sequence). Losses at the gene ends were 4 bases for V and 5 bases for J; bases not matched to a gene: 5. The CDR3 region has the DNA TGTGCCAGCAGCTCATTGACTAGCGGGGGGGGAGATACGCAGTATTTT. This gives the protein CASSSLTSGGGDTQYF.

In this sample, this clonotype turned up a few times. This chain uses TRBV9 with TRBJ1-2; TRBD1 might be the D (5 bases). Germline CDR1 and CDR2: SGDLS and YYNGEE. V was clipped by 0 bases and J by 4 bases, with 7 bases between them. This CDR3 spans 13 amino acids. Written as DNA, the CDR3 is TGTGCCAGCAGCGTAGGGGGGATCTATGGCTACACCTTC. It is translated as CASSVGGIYGYTF.

The sample holds a few counts of this clonotype. V usage is TRBV2 and J usage is TRBJ1-5; D is unclear. V was cut by 1 base and J by 1 base, with 17 bases left in between. CDR3 length: 18 residues. Germline V gene sequence: CDR1 SNHLY, CDR2 FYNNEI. The CDR3 reads CASSEVGGLLGSNQPQHF. CDR3 sequence (DNA): TGTGCCAGCAGTGAAGTAGGCGGTTTGTTAGGGAGCAATCAGCCCCAGCATTTT.

This clonotype was seen a few times. V gene TRBV7-9 combines with J gene TRBJ1-6, with D uncertain. Germline assignment: CDR1 SEHNR and CDR2 FQNEAQ (reference sequence). The CDR3 loop spans 15 amino acids. V lost 5 bases and J 10 bases, leaving 18 bases between the germline ends. CDR3 nucleotides: TGTGCCAGCAGCGATCTCGAGGGTGGTGGATCACCCCTCCACTTT. It encodes CASSDLEGGGSPLHF.

This clonotype was seen more than once but under ten times. J is TRBJ1-4 and V is TRBV27; D might be TRBD1 (5 bases). CDR3 size: 15 residues. Germline assignment: CDR1 MNHEY and CDR2 SMNVEV (reference sequence). The V end lost 0 bases, the J end lost 4 bases, and 9 bases lay between the germline ends. The CDR3 is CASSLSRRGNEKLFF. The DNA for the CDR3 is TGTGCCAGCAGTTTATCGCGAAGGGGTAATGAAAAACTGTTTTTT.

V is TRBV24-1 and J is TRBJ2-1; the D is unclear. Germline values: CDR1 KGHDR, CDR2 SFDVKD. V was trimmed by 4 bases and J by 8 bases, leaving 8 bases between them. CDR3 length: 12 amino acids. The CDR3 DNA reads TGTGCCACCAGTGACTTTCCTGATGAGCAGTTCTTC. Encoded protein: CATSDFPDEQFF.